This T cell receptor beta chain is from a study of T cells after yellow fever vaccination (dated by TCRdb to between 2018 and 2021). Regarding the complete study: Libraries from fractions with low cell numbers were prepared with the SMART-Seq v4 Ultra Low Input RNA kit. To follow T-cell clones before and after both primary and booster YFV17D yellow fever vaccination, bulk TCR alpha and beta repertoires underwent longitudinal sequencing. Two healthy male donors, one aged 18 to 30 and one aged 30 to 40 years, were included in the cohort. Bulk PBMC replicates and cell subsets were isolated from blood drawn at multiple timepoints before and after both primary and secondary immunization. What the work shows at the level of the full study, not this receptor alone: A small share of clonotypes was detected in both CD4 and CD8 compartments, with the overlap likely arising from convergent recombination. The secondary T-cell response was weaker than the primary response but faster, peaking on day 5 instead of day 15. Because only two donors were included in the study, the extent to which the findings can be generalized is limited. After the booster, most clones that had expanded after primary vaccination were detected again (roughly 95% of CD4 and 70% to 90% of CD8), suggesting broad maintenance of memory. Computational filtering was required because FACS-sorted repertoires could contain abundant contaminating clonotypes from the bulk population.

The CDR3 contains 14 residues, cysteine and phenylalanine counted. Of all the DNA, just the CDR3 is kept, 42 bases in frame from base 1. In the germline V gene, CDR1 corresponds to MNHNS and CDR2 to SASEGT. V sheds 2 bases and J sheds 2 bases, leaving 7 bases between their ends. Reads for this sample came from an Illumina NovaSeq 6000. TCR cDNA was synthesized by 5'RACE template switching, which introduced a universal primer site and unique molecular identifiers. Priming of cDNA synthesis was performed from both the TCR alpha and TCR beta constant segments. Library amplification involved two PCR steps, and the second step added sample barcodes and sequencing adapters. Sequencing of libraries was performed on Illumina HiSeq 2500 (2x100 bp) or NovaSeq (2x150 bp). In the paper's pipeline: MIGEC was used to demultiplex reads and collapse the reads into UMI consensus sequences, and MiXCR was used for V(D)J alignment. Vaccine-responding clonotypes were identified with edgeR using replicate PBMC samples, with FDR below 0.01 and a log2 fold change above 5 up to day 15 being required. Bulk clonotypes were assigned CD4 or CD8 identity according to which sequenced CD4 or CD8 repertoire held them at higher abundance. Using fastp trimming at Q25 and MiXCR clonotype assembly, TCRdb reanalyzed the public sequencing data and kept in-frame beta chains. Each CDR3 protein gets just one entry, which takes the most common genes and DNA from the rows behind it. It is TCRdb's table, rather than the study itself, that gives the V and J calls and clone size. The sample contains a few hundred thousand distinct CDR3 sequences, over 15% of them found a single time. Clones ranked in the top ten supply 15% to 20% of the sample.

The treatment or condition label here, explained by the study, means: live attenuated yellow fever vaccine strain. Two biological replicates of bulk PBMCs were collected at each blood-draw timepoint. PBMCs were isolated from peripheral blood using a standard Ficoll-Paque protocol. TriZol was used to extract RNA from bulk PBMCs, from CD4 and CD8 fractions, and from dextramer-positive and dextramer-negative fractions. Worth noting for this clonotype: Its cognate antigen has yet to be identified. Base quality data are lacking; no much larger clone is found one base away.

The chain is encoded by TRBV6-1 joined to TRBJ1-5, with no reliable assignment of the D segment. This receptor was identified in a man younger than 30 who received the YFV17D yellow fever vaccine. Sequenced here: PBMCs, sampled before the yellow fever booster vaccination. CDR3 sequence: CASSEMEGNQPQHF. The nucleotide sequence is TGTGCCAGCAGTGAAATGGAGGGCAATCAGCCCCAGCATTTT.